This T cell receptor beta chain was sequenced for a study of cytomegalovirus exposure and HLA in healthy donors. Study-level results: There were some V segments, including TRBV6-2 and TRBV6-3, excluded as indistinguishable. 164 TCR beta chains were listed as cytomegalovirus-associated.

This clone was picked up a small number of times. Its antigen is not known. Different DNA sequences within this sample yield the same CDR3. The CDR3 loop spans 13 amino acids. Per germline, CDR1 SGHRS and CDR2 YFSETQ. V lost 4 bases, J lost 1 base, and 6 bases lay in between. The PCR had 60 Vbeta and 13 Jbeta primers. Clones were sequenced by immunoSEQ multiplex PCR, and TCRdb holds only the in-frame ones, with some missing. The sample carries about 170,000 clones, roughly 67% recorded once. The TCR was taken from a woman younger than 35 in good health and CMV-seropositive. The rearrangement links TRBV5-1 to TRBJ1-5; D remains unclear. Source material: PBMCs. In nucleotides, the CDR3 is TGCGCCAGCAGCCTAGACAGCAATCAGCCCCAGCATTTT. It codes for CASSLDSNQPQHF.